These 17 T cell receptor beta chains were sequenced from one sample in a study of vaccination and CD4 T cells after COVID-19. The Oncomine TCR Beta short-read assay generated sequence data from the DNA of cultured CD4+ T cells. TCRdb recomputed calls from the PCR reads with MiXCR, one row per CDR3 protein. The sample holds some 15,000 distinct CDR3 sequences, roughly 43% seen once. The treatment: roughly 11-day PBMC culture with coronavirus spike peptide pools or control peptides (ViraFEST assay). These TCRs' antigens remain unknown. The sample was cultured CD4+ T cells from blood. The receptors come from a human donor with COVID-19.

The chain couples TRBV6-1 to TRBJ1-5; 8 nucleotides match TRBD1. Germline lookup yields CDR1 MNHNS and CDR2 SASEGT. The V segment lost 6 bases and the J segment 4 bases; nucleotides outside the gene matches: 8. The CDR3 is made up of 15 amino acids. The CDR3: CASSKDRAGNQPQHF. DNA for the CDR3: TGTGCCAGCAGCAAGGACAGGGCGGGGAATCAGCCCCAGCATTTT.

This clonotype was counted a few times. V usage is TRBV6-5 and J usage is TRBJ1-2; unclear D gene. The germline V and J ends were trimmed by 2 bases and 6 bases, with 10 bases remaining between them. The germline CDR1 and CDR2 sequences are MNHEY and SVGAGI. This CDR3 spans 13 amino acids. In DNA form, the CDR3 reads TGTGCCAGCAGTTACGTCCAAGGAGATGGCTACACCTTC. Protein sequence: CASSYVQGDGYTF.

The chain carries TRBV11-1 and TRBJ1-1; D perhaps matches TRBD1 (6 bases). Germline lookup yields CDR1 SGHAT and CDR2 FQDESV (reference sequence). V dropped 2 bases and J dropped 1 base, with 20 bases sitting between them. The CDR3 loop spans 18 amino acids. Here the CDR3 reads CASSLSLPHEQGNTEAFF. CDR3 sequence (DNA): TGTGCCAGCAGCTTAAGTTTGCCTCATGAACAGGGGAACACTGAAGCTTTCTTT.

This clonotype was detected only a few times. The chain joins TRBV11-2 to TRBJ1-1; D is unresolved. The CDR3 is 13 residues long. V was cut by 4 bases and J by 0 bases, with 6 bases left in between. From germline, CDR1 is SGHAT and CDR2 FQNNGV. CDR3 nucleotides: TGTGCCAGCAGCTACCAGATGAACACTGAAGCTTTCTTT. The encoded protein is CASSYQMNTEAFF.

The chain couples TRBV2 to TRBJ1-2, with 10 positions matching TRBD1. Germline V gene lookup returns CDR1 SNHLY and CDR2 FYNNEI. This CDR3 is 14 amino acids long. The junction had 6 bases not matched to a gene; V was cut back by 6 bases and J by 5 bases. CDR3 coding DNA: TGTGCCAGCAGGGAGACAGGGGGCAAGTATGGCTACACCTTC. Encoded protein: CASRETGGKYGYTF.

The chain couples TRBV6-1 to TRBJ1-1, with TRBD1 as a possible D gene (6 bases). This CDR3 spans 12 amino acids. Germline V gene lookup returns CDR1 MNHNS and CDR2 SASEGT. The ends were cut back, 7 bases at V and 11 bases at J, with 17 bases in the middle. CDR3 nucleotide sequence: TGTGCCAGCACCTTGGTCAGGGGTTTTGCTTTCTTT. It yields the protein CASTLVRGFAFF.

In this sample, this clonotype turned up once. CDR3 DNA: TGTGCCAGCACCGGACGGGGAGGCGGGGTGAGCTACGAGCAGTACTTC. The encoded protein is CASTGRGGGVSYEQYF. The chain combines TRBV6-1 with TRBJ2-7; possible D gene TRBD2, 6 bases. The V gene lost 7 bases and the J gene lost 3 bases, with 22 bases spanning the gap. There are 16 residues in the CDR3. Germline V CDR1 and CDR2: MNHNS, SASEGT.

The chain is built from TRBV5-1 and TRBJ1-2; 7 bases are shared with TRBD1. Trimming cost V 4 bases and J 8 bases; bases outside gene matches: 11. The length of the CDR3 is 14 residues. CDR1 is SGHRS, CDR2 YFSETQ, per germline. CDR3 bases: TGCGCCAGCAGCCTGGAAGCAGGGGACAGCGGCTACACCTTC. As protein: CASSLEAGDSGYTF.

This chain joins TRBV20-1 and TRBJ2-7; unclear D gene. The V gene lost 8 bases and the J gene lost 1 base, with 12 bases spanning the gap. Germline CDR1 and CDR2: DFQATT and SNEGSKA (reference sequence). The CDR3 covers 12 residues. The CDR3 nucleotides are TGCAGTTTCAAACTACCTTCCTACGAGCAGTACTTC. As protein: CSFKLPSYEQYF.

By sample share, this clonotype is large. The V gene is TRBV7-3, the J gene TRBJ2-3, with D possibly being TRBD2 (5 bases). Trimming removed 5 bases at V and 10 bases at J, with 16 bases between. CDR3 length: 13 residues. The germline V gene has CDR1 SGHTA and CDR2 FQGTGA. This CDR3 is CASSVSSTQPQYF. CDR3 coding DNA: TGTGCCAGCAGCGTTTCTAGCACCCAGCCGCAGTATTTT.

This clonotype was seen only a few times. CDR3 region: CASSPSAGSNQPQHF. CDR3 nucleotide sequence: TGTGCCAGCAGTCCGTCCGCAGGGAGCAATCAGCCCCAGCATTTT. V gene TRBV27 combines with J gene TRBJ1-5; D may be TRBD1 (5 bases). The CDR3 length is 15 residues. Germline lookup yields CDR1 MNHEY and CDR2 SMNVEV (reference sequence). Trimming shortened V by 5 bases and J by 1 base, and 12 bases separated the two germline ends.

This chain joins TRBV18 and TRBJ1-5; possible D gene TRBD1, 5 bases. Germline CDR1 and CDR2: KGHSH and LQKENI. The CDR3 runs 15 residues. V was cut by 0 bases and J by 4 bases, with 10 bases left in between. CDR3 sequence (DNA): TGTGCCAGCTCACCACCGGGGCCGCCTAATCAGCCCCAGCATTTT. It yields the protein CASSPPGPPNQPQHF.

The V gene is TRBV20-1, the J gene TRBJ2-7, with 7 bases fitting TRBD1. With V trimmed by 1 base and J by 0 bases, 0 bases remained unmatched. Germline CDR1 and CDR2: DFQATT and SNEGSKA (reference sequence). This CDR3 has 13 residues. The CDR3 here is CSARGTGSYEQYF. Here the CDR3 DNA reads TGCAGTGCTAGAGGGACAGGCTCCTACGAGCAGTACTTC.

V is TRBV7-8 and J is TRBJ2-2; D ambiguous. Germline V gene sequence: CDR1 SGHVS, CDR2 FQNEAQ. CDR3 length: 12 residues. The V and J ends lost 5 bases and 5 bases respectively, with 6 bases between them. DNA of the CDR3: TGTGCCAGCAGCCGAGAAACCGGGGAGCTGTTTTTT. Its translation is CASSRETGELFF.

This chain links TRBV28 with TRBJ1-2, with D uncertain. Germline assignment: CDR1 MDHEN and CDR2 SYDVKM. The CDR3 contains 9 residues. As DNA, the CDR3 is TGTGTGGTGGGTTATGGCTACACCTTC. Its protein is CVVGYGYTF.

The CDR3: CASRSDGGNEQFF. In DNA, the CDR3 is TGTGCCAGCAGGTCTGACGGTGGCAATGAGCAGTTCTTC. The V gene is TRBV6-1, the J gene TRBJ2-1, with unresolved D. Per germline, CDR1 MNHNS and CDR2 SASEGT. V gave up 6 bases and J gave up 6 bases, with 12 bases separating them. This CDR3 comprises 13 residues.

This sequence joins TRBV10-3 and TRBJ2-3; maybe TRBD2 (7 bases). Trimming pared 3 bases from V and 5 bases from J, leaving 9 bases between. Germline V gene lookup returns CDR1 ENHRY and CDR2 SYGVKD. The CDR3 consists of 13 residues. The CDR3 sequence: CAISDGGRDTQYF. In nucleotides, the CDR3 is TGTGCCATCAGTGACGGGGGGCGAGATACGCAGTATTTT.